This T cell receptor beta chain was sequenced for a study of T cells expressing NK-cell markers. About the study: Repertoire data for TCR beta were derived from sorted T cells (CD3+CD56+NKG2C+, CD3+CD56+NKG2C- and CD3+CD56-NKG2C+). Study results and caveats: Several donors' CD3+CD56-NKG2C+ cells were dominated by the same clonotypes.

With UMIs, 5'RACE template switching was used to make TCR beta cDNA. TCRdb re-called the 5' RACE reads and shows each CDR3 protein once, DNA omitted. The specimen's table records 350,000 to 400,000 distinct CDR3 sequences. A word on this clonotype: Its antigen is currently unknown.

The CDR3 runs to 14 residues. Germline-derived CDR1 and CDR2 are SGDLS and YYNGEE. The chain uses TRBV9 and TRBJ2-2. The origin of this receptor is a woman in her fifties or sixties in good health. The specimen was blood T cells: a sorted CD56 or NKG2C T cell subset, CD4+ or CD8+ T cells, or bulk PBMC T cells (not recorded which). The CDR3 spells CASSPRLNTGELFF.